The entry below gives a single TCR beta chain sequence along with its context. It has no known antigen specificity. No base-level quality is on record; no much larger clone is a single base apart. This record comes from a study of control samples from healthy donors and cancer patients (dated by TCRdb to the early 2020s). The CDR1 and CDR2 encoded by the germline V gene (reference sequence) are LNHDA and SQIVND. V is cut by 0 bases and J by 6 bases, and the space between the germline ends is 21 bases. Measured from the cysteine to the phenylalanine, the CDR3 is 18 residues long. Here the CDR3 DNA is all that survives: 54 bases in frame from base 1. Libraries were built with the immunoSEQ multiplex PCR assay. In TCRdb, the immuneACCESS table is reduced to in-frame sequences with V and J assigned. These tables do not hold every clone; where another copy was compared, an unresolved V gene accounts for under half, and the others remain unexplained. Recorded for this sample are more than 120,000 clones; 80% to 95% of them occurred a single time. The ten top clones hold about 3% of the sample.

The rearranged chain carries TRBV19 and TRBJ1-5; the D region possibly corresponds to TRBD1 (6 bases align). This sequence originates from a young man in good health. The specimen sequenced was blood. The bases are TGTGCCAGTAGTATAGAGCGGAGAAGGACAGTAAATTTTCAGCCCCAGCATTTT. This codes for CASSIERRRTVNFQPQHF.